The present T cell receptor beta chain was sequenced within a study of Ad26.COV2.S vaccination and SARS-CoV-2 variants. For the study at large: Donor joined the COV1001 Ad26.COV2.S trial arm. Study-level points and caveats: Vaccinees displayed broader spike-specific TCR repertoires than placebo recipients.

Germline trimming cut 6 bases from V and 1 base from J; bases unmatched to any gene: 12. The length of the CDR3 is 18 residues. The V gene's germline CDR1 is MDHEN and CDR2 SYDVKM. Here immunoSEQ multiplex PCR was the method, and the copy in TCRdb shows in-frame clones only, minus some. The data contain over 400,000 clones, about 91% of them seen just once; the ten biggest clones take up roughly 2.5%. Comments on this clone: Antigen unknown.

The sample's treatment: around 19 received Ad26.COV2.S at low or high dose, single or two shots; roughly five received placebo; per-sample allocation not given. Sampling occurred on day 63 after the first vaccine or placebo injection. An Ad26 vector expressing Wuhan-strain SARS-CoV-2 spike constituted the vaccine. The TCR originated in a person aged 18-65 years who received the Ad26.COV2.S COVID-19 vaccine or a placebo. The source was peripheral blood, collected in a trial of Ad26.COV2.S vaccine versus placebo. The chain combines TRBV28 with TRBJ2-6, with 7 bases fitting TRBD2. CDR3: CASRKPGEGSSGANVLTF. Here the CDR3 DNA reads TGTGCCAGCAGAAAACCGGGGGAGGGTTCTTCTGGGGCCAACGTCCTGACTTTC.